Shown below are 17 T cell receptor beta chains from a single sample sequenced in a study of blood T cells in healthy people across ages. A second roughly 7 to 12 cycle PCR used barcoded and J-beta primers. TCRdb called the 5' RACE reads again in MiXCR, with one record for every CDR3 protein. The sample lists around 870,000 distinct CDR3 sequences; about 28% were seen once. Material: blood. Receptors were obtained from a woman older than 75 in good health.

The V call is TRBV6-6, the J call TRBJ1-6, with D maybe TRBD1 (6 bases). Germline V CDR1 and CDR2: MNHNY, SVGAGI (reference sequence). V lost 6 bases and J 9 bases, leaving 15 bases between the germline ends. The CDR3 runs 14 residues. CDR3 nucleotide sequence: TGTGCCAGCAGCCAAGGACAGAGTGCTTCACCCCTCCACTTT. It is translated as CASSQGQSASPLHF.

This clonotype has at least ten counts. The J gene is TRBJ2-3, the V gene TRBV20-1; D remains unclear. The V gene's germline CDR1 is DFQATT and CDR2 SNEGSKA (reference sequence). V lost 5 bases and J lost 4, with 1 base in between. The CDR3 has 9 amino acids. The CDR3 bases are TGCAGTGCTGCAGATACGCAGTATTTT. As protein: CSAADTQYF.

In its sample, this clonotype was seen many times. This chain joins TRBV6-6 and TRBJ2-3; TRBD2 agrees at 7 bases. Germline V lookup: CDR1 MNHNY, CDR2 SVGAGI (reference sequence). This CDR3 spans 14 amino acids. The V segment lost 8 bases and the J segment 5 bases; nucleotides outside the gene matches: 10. Written as DNA, the CDR3 is TGTGCCAGCCGGCCGTCGGGGGAGGGAGATACGCAGTATTTT. As protein: CASRPSGEGDTQYF.

This clonotype showed up just a few times. This may come from a read error, since a much larger clone is one base off. The CDR3 region is CASSQDPARWETQYF. The CDR3 nucleotides read TGTGCCAGCAGCCAAGATCCGGCCCGTTGGGAGACCCAGTACTTC. V gene TRBV3-1 combines with J gene TRBJ2-5; D gene unclear. Trimming removed 0 bases from V and 5 bases from J, with 13 bases in between. CDR3 length: 15 amino acids. Germline lookup yields CDR1 LGHDT and CDR2 YNNKEL (reference sequence).

This clonotype was found many times. The V gene is TRBV4-1, the J gene TRBJ2-1; perhaps TRBD1 as D (6 bases). This CDR3 spans 16 amino acids. CDR1 and CDR2 (germline): MGHRA, YSYEKL. V was trimmed by 5 bases and J by 4 bases, leaving 18 bases between them. The CDR3 DNA is TGCGCCAGCAGCGTGACAGGTGCGTTGTCTTACAATGAGCAGTTCTTC. Translation gives CASSVTGALSYNEQFF.

V usage is TRBV12-5 and J usage is TRBJ2-5; tentative D call: TRBD2 (6 bases). V lost 7 bases and J 7 bases, leaving 10 bases between the germline ends. Per the germline V gene, CDR1 is LGHNT and CDR2 is FRNRAP. This CDR3 contains 11 residues. CDR3 nucleotides: TGTGCTAGTGCAATGGGGGGGACCCAGTACTTC. It yields the protein CASAMGGTQYF.

This clonotype was found a few times. In DNA form, the CDR3 reads TGCAGTGCTGGGATCCCCAGGGGGCGGGCAGATACGCAGTATTTT. As protein: CSAGIPRGRADTQYF. The rearrangement joins TRBV20-1 to TRBJ2-3; 8 bases line up with TRBD1. The ends lost 5 bases at V and 4 bases at J; junction bases unmatched: 11. The CDR3 is 15 amino acids. Germline-derived CDR1 and CDR2 are DFQATT and SNEGSKA (reference sequence).

The genes are TRBV4-3 and TRBJ1-1, with D perhaps matching TRBD1 (6 bases). CDR1 and CDR2 (germline): LGHNA, YSLEER. Trimming pared 1 base from V and 4 bases from J, leaving 10 bases between. The CDR3 totals 14 residues. In nucleotides, the CDR3 is TGCGCCAGCAGCCAAGTAGGAGGGGGCACTGAAGCTTTCTTT. Protein: CASSQVGGGTEAFF.

V and J are TRBV7-9 and TRBJ2-7; 11 positions match TRBD2. The CDR3 consists of 16 residues. Germline CDR1 reads SEHNR; CDR2 reads FQNEAQ (reference sequence). Unmatched junction bases numbered 10, after V lost 6 bases and J lost 3 bases. The CDR3 sequence is CASSGDGGTSGYEQYF. The CDR3 DNA reads TGTGCCAGCAGTGGGGACGGCGGGACTAGCGGCTACGAGCAGTACTTC.

The chain employs TRBV4-2 and TRBJ2-3; D is unresolved. Germline V lookup: CDR1 LGHNA, CDR2 YNFKEQ. Trimming pared 4 bases from V and 2 bases from J, leaving 16 bases between. The CDR3 spans 16 residues. CDR3 sequence (DNA): TGTGCCAGCAGCCGCTCTGCTCCGGTGGACACAGATACGCAGTATTTT. Translation: CASSRSAPVDTDTQYF.

This clonotype was detected ten times or more. This chain links TRBV12-3 or TRBV12-4 with TRBJ1-4; the D gene is possibly TRBD1 (5 bases). Trimming took off 6 bases at V and 6 bases at J, with 8 bases between the two ends. The CDR3 contains 12 residues. For the CDR3, the DNA is TGTGCCAGCAGCCGGACACATGAAAAACTGTTTTTT. Protein sequence: CASSRTHEKLFF.

The sample holds many counts of this clonotype. The chain joins TRBV3-1 to TRBJ2-3; 9 positions match TRBD1. The CDR3 spans 17 residues. Trimming at V came to 4 bases and at J to 4 bases, leaving 12 bases not matched to a gene. Germline V CDR1 and CDR2: LGHDT, YNNKEL (reference sequence). The CDR3 is CASSPRKVDRGPDTQYF. The DNA for the CDR3 is TGTGCCAGCAGCCCCCGCAAGGTGGACAGGGGCCCAGATACGCAGTATTTT.

This clonotype was detected many times. This rearrangement joins TRBV6-4 to TRBJ2-3; the D is unclear. Germline values: CDR1 MRHNA, CDR2 SNTAGT. V lost 3 bases to trimming and J lost 0 bases, with 10 bases between them. CDR3 size: 15 residues. CDR3 bases: TGTGCCAGCAGTGAAACAGCCGCTAGCACAGATACGCAGTATTTT. This translates into CASSETAASTDTQYF.

This clonotype was detected a few times. The chain has TRBV15 and TRBJ2-1, with D possibly TRBD1 on 5 matching bases. V gave up 0 bases and J gave up 6 bases, with 12 bases separating them. This CDR3 has 15 residues. The germline CDR1 and CDR2 sequences are LNHNV and YYDKDF (reference sequence). CDR3 residues: CATSRDPRGANEQFF. The CDR3 DNA is TGTGCCACCAGCAGAGATCCTAGGGGTGCCAATGAGCAGTTCTTC.

This clonotype was observed at least ten times. V gene TRBV6-2 or TRBV6-3 combines with J gene TRBJ2-6, with TRBD1 matching over 9 bases. Germline V gene sequence: CDR1 MNHEY, CDR2 SVGEGT. There are 16 residues in the CDR3. The V gene end was trimmed by 2 bases and the J gene end by 2 bases; junction bases not matched to a gene: 1. The CDR3: CASSYRDRAGANVLTF. For the CDR3, the DNA is TGTGCCAGCAGTTACAGGGACAGGGCTGGGGCCAACGTCCTGACTTTC.

Only a few counts were recorded for this clonotype. The chain links TRBV5-6 to TRBJ2-7, with 8 bases lining up with TRBD2. Germline trimming cut 4 bases from V and 4 bases from J; bases unmatched to any gene: 10. The CDR3 covers 15 residues. Germline V gene sequence: CDR1 SGHDT, CDR2 YYEEEE. The CDR3 DNA sequence: TGTGCCAGCAGCCCGAAGGCGGGGGGTTTTTACGAGCAGTACTTC. It specifies CASSPKAGGFYEQYF. Full variable domain (missing parts from reference TRBV5-6 and TRBJ2-7): DAGVTQSPTHLIKTRGQQVTLRCSPKSGHDTVSWYQQALGQGPQFIFQYYEEEERQRGNFPDRFSGHQFPNYSSELNVNALLLGDSALYLCASSPKAGGFYEQYFGPGTRLTVT.

With regard to this clonotype: Given a much more abundant clone one base away, this may be a read error. The chain is built from TRBV18 and TRBJ2-5; 10 bases match TRBD1. Germline-derived CDR1 and CDR2 are KGHSH and LQKENI. The CDR3 consists of 14 residues. V gave up 2 bases and J gave up 11 bases; unmatched junction bases: 8. As DNA, the CDR3 is TGTGCCAGCTCACCAGGGACAGGGGACAATGAGCAGTACTTC. Encoded protein: CASSPGTGDNEQYF.